The 4 T cell receptor beta chains in this list originate from one sample, sequenced in a study of CD8 T cells in Susac syndrome (dated by TCRdb to the late 2010s). Libraries were constructed by the immunoSEQ multiplex PCR assay. RNA was extracted using the RNeasy kit, and roughly 0.45 to 1 microgram was reverse transcribed with random hexamers. Clones were called with MiXCR by TCRdb after fastp trimmed the public reads at Q25, and only in-frame beta chains were retained. Rows matching on CDR3 protein sequence are summarized as one entry with the most common DNA and genes. The sample yields under 200,000 distinct CDR3 sequences; roughly 90% were counted once. 0.087% of the sample comes from the top ten. The sequenced sample consisted of CD4+ T cells from PBMCs. These receptors originate from a human donor with Susac syndrome.

The rearrangement joins TRBV28 to TRBJ1-1, with D unresolved. Trimming stripped 8 bases from V and 11 bases from J, with 18 bases between. Germline-derived CDR1 and CDR2 are MDHEN and SYDVKM. The CDR3 length is 12 residues. CDR3 DNA: TGTGCCAGCTATAAATTAACTGGAGGTGCTTTCTTT. Encoded protein: CASYKLTGGAFF.

This chain links TRBV20-1 with TRBJ2-5; 9 nucleotides align to TRBD2. This CDR3 has 15 residues. Germline CDR1 DFQATT, CDR2 SNEGSKA (reference sequence). Trimming removed 2 bases from V and 5 bases from J; junction bases left unmatched: 9. The CDR3 coding sequence is TGCAGTGCTAGAACCAGAGCGGGAGGTGGGGAGACCCAGTACTTC. The encoded protein is CSARTRAGGGETQYF.

The rearrangement uses TRBV5-4 and TRBJ1-6; D is unclear. Germline assignment: CDR1 SGHNT and CDR2 YYREEE (reference sequence). The CDR3 spans 14 residues. The V end lost 2 bases, the J end lost 9 bases, and 12 bases lay between the germline ends. CDR3 loop: CASSFFRLASPLHF. The CDR3, as DNA: TGTGCCAGCAGCTTCTTCCGGTTGGCTTCACCCCTCCACTTT. The full variable domain, completed using reference TRBV5-4 and TRBJ1-6, is ETGVTQSPTHLIKTRGQQVTLRCSSQSGHNTVSWYQQALGQGPQFIFQYYREEENGRGNFPPRFSGLQFPNYSSELNVNALELDDSALYLCASSFFRLASPLHFGNGTRLTVT.

V and J are TRBV20-1 and TRBJ2-7, with D uncertain. The CDR3 length is 14 residues. CDR1 is DFQATT and CDR2 is SNEGSKA in the germline V gene (reference sequence). Trimming left V 6 bases short and J 0 bases short, with 15 bases between. The DNA for the CDR3 is TGCAGTGCCCCCCCGCTAGGAATCTCCTACGAGCAGTACTTC. Protein product: CSAPPLGISYEQYF.